Following are 21 T cell receptor beta chains from one sample sequenced in a study of shared clonotypes between healthy human individuals. TCRdb's copy holds only in-frame clones and misses some; the assay was immunoSEQ multiplex PCR. Found here are hundreds of thousands of clones, roughly 72% of them singletons; the top ten hold 1.5% to 2%. The sample was memory CD4+ T cells sorted from blood. The subset here: CD45RA-negative fraction. The origin of the receptors is a woman in her 30s in good health.

The chain uses TRBV6-6 and TRBJ2-1; D is perhaps TRBD2 (6 bases). The germline V gene has CDR1 MNHNY and CDR2 SVGAGI (reference sequence). The germline V and J ends were trimmed by 4 bases and 7 bases, with 8 bases remaining between them. The CDR3 contains 12 residues. The CDR3, as DNA: TGTGCCAGCAGTTCGGGAGTAAATGAGCAGTTCTTC. Residues: CASSSGVNEQFF.

The table lists this clone with a few counts. This chain joins TRBV7-9 and TRBJ1-2; 12 nucleotides line up with TRBD1. The V gene end was trimmed by 4 bases and the J gene end by 6 bases; junction bases not matched to a gene: 12. The CDR3 has 17 residues. Germline values: CDR1 SEHNR, CDR2 FQNEAQ (reference sequence). In DNA, the CDR3 is TGTGCCAGCAGCTCGAACAGACGGGACAGGGGGCGGGATGGCTACACCTTC. Translation: CASSSNRRDRGRDGYTF.

The chain is built from TRBV13 and TRBJ2-7; the D is unclear. The CDR3 is 11 amino acids. V lost 5 bases to trimming and J lost 6 bases, with 8 bases between them. The germline V gene encodes CDR1 PRHDT and CDR2 FYEKMQ (reference sequence). CDR3 in DNA: TGTGCCAGCAGCGCCGCTAGCGAGCAGTACTTC. Protein sequence: CASSAASEQYF.

This chain links TRBV6-5 with TRBJ1-3; perhaps TRBD1 as D (6 bases). Germline-derived CDR1 and CDR2 are MNHEY and SVGAGI. The CDR3 is made up of 14 amino acids. Trimming shortened V by 2 bases and J by 8 bases, and 13 bases separated the two germline ends. The CDR3 loop reads CASSYGLRGDTIYF. In DNA form, the CDR3 reads TGTGCCAGCAGTTACGGATTGAGGGGGGACACCATATATTTT.

This clone was picked up one time. The V and J genes are TRBV4-1 and TRBJ1-3, with D unclear. The CDR3 has 15 residues. Trimming took 3 bases from V and 0 from J, leaving 9 bases between them. Germline V lookup: CDR1 MGHRA, CDR2 YSYEKL. CDR3 DNA: TGCGCCAGCAGCCACGATGTGAACTCTGGAAACACCATATATTTT. This sequence encodes CASSHDVNSGNTIYF.

The chain links TRBV10-3 to TRBJ2-2, with TRBD2 matching over 14 bases. The CDR3 length is 18 residues. Unmatched junction bases numbered 7, after V lost 0 bases and J lost 7 bases. The germline V gene has CDR1 ENHRY and CDR2 SYGVKD. The CDR3 region is CAISESGLAGGGFGELFF. CDR3 sequence (DNA): TGTGCCATCAGTGAGTCAGGACTAGCGGGAGGAGGATTCGGGGAGCTGTTTTTT.

CDR3 in amino acids: CASGPGQGAPGELFF. CDR3 coding DNA: TGTGCCAGCGGCCCCGGGCAGGGGGCGCCCGGGGAGCTGTTTTTT. This rearrangement joins TRBV6-6 to TRBJ2-2, with 8 bases aligning to TRBD1. CDR1 and CDR2 from the germline V gene are MNHNY and SVGAGI (reference sequence). This CDR3 is 15 amino acids long. Trimming at V came to 8 bases and at J to 6 bases, leaving 11 bases not matched to a gene.

The chain has TRBV5-6 and TRBJ2-3; TRBD1 matches 8 bases. The junction had 9 bases not matched to a gene; V was cut back by 4 bases and J by 2 bases. Per the germline V gene, CDR1 is SGHDT and CDR2 is YYEEEE. The CDR3 has 16 amino acids. The CDR3 spells CASSLQGAGFTDTQYF. The CDR3 DNA sequence: TGTGCCAGCAGCCTCCAGGGGGCTGGTTTCACAGATACGCAGTATTTT.

The chain recombines TRBV4-1 with TRBJ2-1; the D gene is possibly TRBD1 (5 bases). V dropped 3 bases and J dropped 0 bases, with 9 bases sitting between them. The germline gives CDR1 MGHRA, CDR2 YSYEKL. This CDR3 region has 15 residues. CDR3 in DNA: TGCGCCAGCAGCCATACAAGGGGCTCCTACAATGAGCAGTTCTTC. This codes for CASSHTRGSYNEQFF.

The chain uses TRBV7-7 and TRBJ2-1, with D maybe TRBD2 (6 bases). Trimming removed 6 bases at V and 5 bases at J, with 11 bases between. Germline V gene data show CDR1 as SSHAT and CDR2 as FNYEAQ (reference sequence). This CDR3 region has 13 residues. The CDR3 loop reads CASSYIADNEQFF. The DNA of the CDR3 is TGTGCCAGCAGTTATATAGCGGACAATGAGCAGTTCTTC. The full variable domain, completed using reference TRBV7-7 and TRBJ2-1, is GAGVSQSPRYKVTKRGQDVTLRCDPISSHATLYWYQQALGQGPEFLTYFNYEAQPDKSGLPSDRFSAERPEGSISTLTIQRTEQRDSAMYRCASSYIADNEQFFGPGTRLTVL.

The chain uses TRBV2 and TRBJ2-5, with TRBD2 matching over 11 bases. Losses at the gene ends were 4 bases for V and 4 bases for J; bases not matched to a gene: 14. The V gene's germline CDR1 is SNHLY and CDR2 FYNNEI. The CDR3 has 18 amino acids. Written as DNA, the CDR3 is TGTGCCAGCAGTGCTAGCGGGAGGCGTTCTCCCGTTTTAGAGACCCAGTACTTC. Its protein is CASSASGRRSPVLETQYF.

The rearrangement uses TRBV7-9 and TRBJ2-7; 9 nucleotides line up with TRBD2. The CDR3 has 16 residues. Trimming at V came to 5 bases and at J to 7 bases, leaving 15 bases not matched to a gene. Per germline, CDR1 SEHNR and CDR2 FQNEAQ (reference sequence). Written as DNA, the CDR3 is TGTGCCAGCAGCCAAGTAGGAGGCGGGAGGGCTTTAGAGCAGTACTTC. Protein: CASSQVGGGRALEQYF. Variable domain in full (rest from reference TRBV7-9 and TRBJ2-7): DTGVSQNPRHKITKRGQNVTFRCDPISEHNRLYWYRQTLGQGPEFLTYFQNEAQLEKSRLLSDRFSAERPKGSFSTLEIQRTEQGDSAMYLCASSQVGGGRALEQYFGPGTRLTVT.

This sequence joins TRBV6-6 and TRBJ2-3; TRBD1 or TRBD2 may be the D gene (7 bases each). V was trimmed by 10 bases and J by 3 bases, leaving 20 bases between them. In germline, CDR1 is MNHNY, CDR2 SVGAGI (reference sequence). CDR3 size: 15 residues. The CDR3 bases are TGTGCCACCGCCGGGCTCAGGGGGGGAACAGATACGCAGTATTTT. Amino acids: CATAGLRGGTDTQYF.

The J gene is TRBJ2-2, the V gene TRBV5-1; possible D gene TRBD2, 6 bases. Germline CDR1 reads SGHRS; CDR2 reads YFSETQ. This CDR3 spans 16 amino acids. V gave up 0 bases and J gave up 4 bases, with 13 bases separating them. The DNA of the CDR3 is TGCGCCAGCAGCTTGGTAGCCGGAGGGCCCACCGGGGAGCTGTTTTTT. The encoded protein is CASSLVAGGPTGELFF.

Worth noting for this clone: Other DNA sequences of this sample code for an identical CDR3. The chain recombines TRBV5-4 with TRBJ1-4; D might be TRBD1 (5 bases). In germline, CDR1 is SGHNT, CDR2 YYREEE (reference sequence). V was clipped by 0 bases and J by 7 bases, with 10 bases between them. CDR3 size: 14 residues. In DNA, the CDR3 is TGTGCCAGCAGCTTGGGAGGGGTTGGTGAAAAACTGTTTTTT. Its protein is CASSLGGVGEKLFF.

The table lists this clone with a few counts. V gene TRBV7-2 combines with J gene TRBJ2-2, with D possibly matching TRBD2 (5 bases). CDR3 size: 15 residues. Germline CDR1 and CDR2: SGHTA and FQGNSA. V shed 5 bases and J shed 5 bases, with 15 bases lying between them. CDR3 coding DNA: TGTGCCAGCAGCACCCAGGAGGTTGGGACCGGGGAGCTGTTTTTT. As protein: CASSTQEVGTGELFF.

DNA for the CDR3: TGTGCCAGCAGTGATGGCAGTTCTGACCTCACAGATACGCAGTATTTT. Protein sequence: CASSDGSSDLTDTQYF. The genes are TRBV6-1 and TRBJ2-3; D is undetermined. CDR1 is MNHNS and CDR2 is SASEGT in the germline V gene. This CDR3 is built from 16 residues. Trimming removed 3 bases from V and 2 bases from J, with 15 bases in between.

The chain uses TRBV2 and TRBJ2-7, with D unresolved. Deletions cut 6 bases from V and 6 bases from J, with 15 bases between. Germline-derived CDR1 and CDR2 are SNHLY and FYNNEI. The CDR3 is made up of 13 amino acids. CDR3 nucleotides: TGTGCCAGCAGAAAGGTGGCGGTTTTCGAGCAGTACTTC. It specifies CASRKVAVFEQYF.

J is TRBJ2-2 and V is TRBV27; D gene unclear. Germline values: CDR1 MNHEY, CDR2 SMNVEV (reference sequence). Trimming cost V 5 bases and J 2 bases, with 6 bases left between them. The CDR3 length is 13 residues. The CDR3 spells CASSPYNTGELFF. CDR3 coding DNA: TGTGCCAGCAGTCCTTATAACACCGGGGAGCTGTTTTTT.

This chain joins TRBV7-9 and TRBJ2-7; 15 bases fit TRBD2. V lost 6 bases and J lost 7; bases outside the gene matches: 10. CDR3 length equals 16 residues. Germline V gene data show CDR1 as SEHNR and CDR2 as FQNEAQ (reference sequence). The CDR3: CASSPGTSGRFREQYF. As DNA, the CDR3 is TGTGCCAGCAGTCCTGGGACTAGCGGGAGGTTTAGAGAGCAGTACTTC.

This chain joins TRBV7-9 and TRBJ2-1, with D maybe TRBD1 (6 bases). V was trimmed by 2 bases and J by 7 bases, leaving 12 bases between them. Germline V gives CDR1 SEHNR, CDR2 FQNEAQ (reference sequence). This CDR3 comprises 14 residues. CDR3 bases: TGTGCCAGCAGCTTATTGCAGGGGCGGAATGAGCAGTTCTTC. It encodes CASSLLQGRNEQFF.